This record concerns one T cell receptor beta chain sequence. The method was immunoSEQ multiplex PCR; TCRdb's version includes in-frame clones alone and lacks a portion of them. The repertoire holds several hundred clones, with more than 85% as singletons. The sample comes from a study of stem cell transplantation in POMP-related autoinflammatory disease. This sequence originates from a human patient with POMP-related autoinflammation and immune dysregulation (PRAID). Some T cells may be the graft donor's. Sequencing used CD4+ follicular helper T cells (Tfh) from PBMCs, obtained after stem cell transplantation.

CDR3: CASSANANYGYTF. The CDR3 DNA reads as TGTGCCAGCAGCGCTAACGCTAACTATGGCTACACCTTC. The J gene is TRBJ1-2, the V gene TRBV6-5, with no clear D. The V end was cut by 6 bases, the J end by 0 bases, with 8 bases between. The V gene's germline CDR1 is MNHEY and CDR2 SVGAGI. The CDR3 is made up of 13 amino acids.